This entry lists 3 T cell receptor beta chains sequenced from one sample in a study of blood T cell repertoires in COVID-19. Only in-frame clones appear in the TCRdb table, and some are missing; sequencing was by immunoSEQ multiplex PCR. In the table there are hundreds of thousands of clones, about nine tenths of which are singletons. The sample taken for sequencing was peripheral blood. These TCRs come from a woman aged 30 to 39 with COVID-19, enrolled during active disease.

The chain employs TRBV5-1 and TRBJ1-2; TRBD1 might be the D (6 bases). The CDR3 contains 13 residues. In germline, CDR1 is SGHRS, CDR2 YFSETQ. V was pared by 0 bases and J by 5 bases, with 8 bases between. The CDR3 reads CASSLATGYGYTF. The CDR3 coding sequence is TGCGCCAGCAGCTTGGCCACAGGGTATGGCTACACCTTC.

V gene TRBV28 combines with J gene TRBJ1-1, with D tentatively TRBD1 (5 bases). This CDR3 region has 15 residues. V lost 5 bases and J lost 3, with 16 bases in between. Germline loops: CDR1 MDHEN, CDR2 SYDVKM. CDR3 amino acids: CASSPPGGLDTEAFF. The CDR3 DNA reads TGTGCCAGCAGTCCCCCTGGGGGGTTGGACACTGAAGCTTTCTTT.

The chain has TRBV11-3 and TRBJ2-3; D is possibly TRBD2 (6 bases). The CDR3 has 16 amino acids. CDR1 is SGHNT and CDR2 is YENEEA in the germline V gene. V shed 1 base and J shed 4 bases, with 15 bases lying between them. The CDR3 here is CASSLAEGSWSDTQYF. CDR3 nucleotides: TGTGCCAGCAGCTTAGCGGAGGGCAGCTGGTCAGATACGCAGTATTTT.